This is a list of T cell receptor beta chains from one sample in a study of radiation and T cells in renal cell carcinoma. Using immunoSEQ multiplex PCR, the repertoire was profiled, and TCRdb retains in-frame clones only, with some absent. The sample shows 150,000 to 190,000 clones, roughly 86% of them seen only once. The sequencing here drew on blood, taken from a patient whose treatment included radiotherapy and nephrectomy. These receptors came from a woman aged 45-65 years with renal cell carcinoma. Both conserved end residues are part of each CDR3. D genes are given only for firm matches. Expanded clones get a size class; other rows say once, few or many, or leave the size out.

V gene	J gene	D gene	clone size	CDR3 protein	CDR3 DNA
TRBV2	TRBJ1-1	-	-	CASSEAGGLLGEAFF	TGTGCCAGCAGTGAAGCTGGGGGGCTGTTAGGTGAAGCTTTCTTT
TRBV2	TRBJ2-5	-	once	CASKFVAGAQYF	TGTGCCAGCAAGTTCGTGGCAGGGGCCCAGTACTTC
TRBV7-3	TRBJ2-7	TRBD2	-	CASSLGGGSEQYF	TGTGCCAGCAGCTTAGGGGGAGGGTCCGAGCAGTACTTC
TRBV21-1	TRBJ1-1	-	few	CASSKGPPYTEAFF	TGTGCCAGCAGCAAGGGACCCCCGTACACTGAAGCTTTCTTT
TRBV7-2	TRBJ1-2	-	-	CASSLDSQDGYTF	TGTGCCAGCAGCTTAGACAGCCAGGATGGCTACACCTTC
TRBV5-1	TRBJ2-7	TRBD2	-	CASSPVGGGEQYF	TGCGCCAGCAGTCCCGTGGGGGGGGGCGAGCAGTACTTC
TRBV2	TRBJ2-7	TRBD2	-	CASRLSGGSYEQYF	TGTGCCAGCAGACTTAGCGGGGGGAGTTACGAGCAGTACTTC
TRBV13	TRBJ1-6	-	-	CASSLGGFGDYNSPLHF	TGTGCCAGCAGCTTAGGTGGGTTTGGGGACTATAATTCACCCCTCCACTTT
TRBV5-1	TRBJ2-7	-	-	CASSFVGSSYEQYF	TGCGCCAGCAGCTTTGTTGGGAGCTCCTACGAGCAGTACTTC
TRBV6-1	TRBJ1-5	-	once	CASSEGDQPQHF	TGTGCCAGCAGTGAGGGAGATCAGCCCCAGCATTTT
TRBV25-1	TRBJ1-1	-	-	CASSPGGGGFREAFF	TGTGCCAGCAGTCCCGGGGGGGGAGGCTTCCGAGAAGCTTTCTTT
TRBV5-1	TRBJ2-1	TRBD2	-	CASSLEAGGPYNEQFF	TGCGCCAGCAGCTTGGAGGCGGGGGGACCTTACAATGAGCAGTTCTTC
TRBV30	TRBJ2-1	-	-	CAWSISGGVSYNEQFF	TGTGCCTGGAGCATATCAGGGGGGGTCTCCTACAATGAGCAGTTCTTC
TRBV18	TRBJ2-6	-	-	CASSQQGTGANVLTF	TGTGCCAGCTCACAACAGGGAACCGGGGCCAACGTCCTGACTTTC
TRBV18	TRBJ2-2	-	-	CASSSRHPNTGELFF	TGTGCCAGCTCATCCAGGCACCCGAACACCGGGGAGCTGTTTTTT
TRBV7-2	TRBJ1-2	TRBD1	once	CASSQDRDSEGYTF	TGTGCCAGCAGCCAGGACCGGGACAGTGAGGGCTACACCTTC